This T cell receptor (beta chain) was sequenced for a study of blood T cell repertoires in COVID-19. Per germline, CDR1 SGHTA and CDR2 FQGNSA. J lost 2 bases, V lost 2 bases, and 9 bases had no gene match. The CDR3 loop spans 17 amino acids. Clones were sequenced by immunoSEQ multiplex PCR, and TCRdb holds only the in-frame ones, with some missing. This table has approximately 260,000 clones, approximately 87% appearing once. This sequence originates from a man aged 60 to 69 who had recovered from COVID-19. The V gene is TRBV7-2, the J gene TRBJ1-2; 9 bases line up with TRBD1. Sequencing was done on a sample of peripheral blood. In DNA form, the CDR3 reads TGTGCCAGCAGCTTACTAGGACAGGGGCCCCAAAACTATGGCTACACCTTC. Its translation: CASSLLGQGPQNYGYTF.